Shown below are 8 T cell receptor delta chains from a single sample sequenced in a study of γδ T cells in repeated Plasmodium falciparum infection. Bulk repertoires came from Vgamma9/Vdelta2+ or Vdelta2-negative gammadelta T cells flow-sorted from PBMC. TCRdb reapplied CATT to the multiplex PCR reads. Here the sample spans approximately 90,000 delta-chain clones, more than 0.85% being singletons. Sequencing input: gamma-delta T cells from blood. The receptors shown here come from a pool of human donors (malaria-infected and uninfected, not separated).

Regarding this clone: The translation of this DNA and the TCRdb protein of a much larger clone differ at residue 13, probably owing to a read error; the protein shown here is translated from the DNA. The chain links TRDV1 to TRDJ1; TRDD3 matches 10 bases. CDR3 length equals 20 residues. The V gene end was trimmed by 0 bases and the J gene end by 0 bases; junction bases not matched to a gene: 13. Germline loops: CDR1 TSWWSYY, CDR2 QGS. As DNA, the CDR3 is TGTGCTCTTGGGGAACTTGGTCCGGGACTGGGGGATGAGTACACCGATAAACTCATCTTT. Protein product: CALGELGPGLGDEYTDKLIF.

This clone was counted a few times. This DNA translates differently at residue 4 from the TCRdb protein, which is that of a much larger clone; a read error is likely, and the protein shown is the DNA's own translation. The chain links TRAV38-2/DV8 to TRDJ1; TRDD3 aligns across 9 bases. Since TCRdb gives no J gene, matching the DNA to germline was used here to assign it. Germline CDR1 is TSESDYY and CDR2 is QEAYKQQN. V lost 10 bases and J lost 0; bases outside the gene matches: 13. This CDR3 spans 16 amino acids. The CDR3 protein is CAPRFGGYPYTDKLIF. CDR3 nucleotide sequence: TGTGCTCCCAGATTTGGGGGATATCCGTACACCGATAAACTCATCTTT.

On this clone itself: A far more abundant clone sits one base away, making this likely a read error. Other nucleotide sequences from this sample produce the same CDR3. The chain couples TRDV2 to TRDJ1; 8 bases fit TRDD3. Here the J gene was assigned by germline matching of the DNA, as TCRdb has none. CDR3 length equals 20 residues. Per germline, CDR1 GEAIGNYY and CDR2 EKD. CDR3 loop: CACDTVSEGYGRLYTDKLIF. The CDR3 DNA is TGTGCCTGCGACACCGTTTCGGAGGGATACGGGCGTTTGTACACCGATAAACTCATCTTT.

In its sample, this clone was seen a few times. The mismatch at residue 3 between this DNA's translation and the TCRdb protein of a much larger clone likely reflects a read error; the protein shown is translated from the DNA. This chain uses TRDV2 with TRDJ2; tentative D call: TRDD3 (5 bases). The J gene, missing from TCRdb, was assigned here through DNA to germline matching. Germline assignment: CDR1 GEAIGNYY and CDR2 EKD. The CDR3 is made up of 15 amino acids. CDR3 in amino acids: CAYDTLRGDLAQLFF. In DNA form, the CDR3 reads TGTGCCTATGACACCCTTAGGGGAGACCTGGCACAACTCTTCTTT.

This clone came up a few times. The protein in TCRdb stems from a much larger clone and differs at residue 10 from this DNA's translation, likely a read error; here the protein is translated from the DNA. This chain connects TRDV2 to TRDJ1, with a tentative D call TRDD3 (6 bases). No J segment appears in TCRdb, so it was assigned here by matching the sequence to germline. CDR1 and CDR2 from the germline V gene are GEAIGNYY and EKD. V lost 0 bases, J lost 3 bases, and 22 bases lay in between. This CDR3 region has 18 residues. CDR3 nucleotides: TGTGCCTGTGACACCGTCGGCGGGGGACACGGTGTTTCCGATAAACTCATCTTT. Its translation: CACDTVGGGHGVSDKLIF.

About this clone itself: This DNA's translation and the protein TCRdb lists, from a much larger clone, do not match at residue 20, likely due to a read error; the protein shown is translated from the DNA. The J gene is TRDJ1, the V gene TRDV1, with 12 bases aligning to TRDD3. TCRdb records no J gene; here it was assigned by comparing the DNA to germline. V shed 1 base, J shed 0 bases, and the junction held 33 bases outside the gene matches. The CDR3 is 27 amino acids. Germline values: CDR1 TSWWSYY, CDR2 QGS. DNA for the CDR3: TGTGCTCTTGGGGAACGTCGGCCTTCCTACGCCGGTACTGGGGGATACCCGGTTTCACCTTACACCGATAAACTCATCTTT. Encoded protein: CALGERRPSYAGTGGYPVSPYTDKLIF.

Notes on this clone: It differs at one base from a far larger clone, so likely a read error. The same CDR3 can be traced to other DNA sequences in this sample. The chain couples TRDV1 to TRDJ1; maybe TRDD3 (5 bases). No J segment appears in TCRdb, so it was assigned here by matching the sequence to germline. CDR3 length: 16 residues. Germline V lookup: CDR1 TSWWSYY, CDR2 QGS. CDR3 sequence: CALGDKVLIPSDKLIF. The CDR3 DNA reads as TGTGCTCTCGGGGACAAGGTACTGATCCCGTCCGATAAACTCATCTTT.

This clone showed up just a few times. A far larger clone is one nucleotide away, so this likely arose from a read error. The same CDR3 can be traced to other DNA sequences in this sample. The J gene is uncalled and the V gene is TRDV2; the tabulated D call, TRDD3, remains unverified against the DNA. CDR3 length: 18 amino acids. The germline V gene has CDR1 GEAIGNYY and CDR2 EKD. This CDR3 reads CACDSLLGDTEITDKLIF. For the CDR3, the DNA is TGTGCCTGTGACAGCTTACTGGGGGATACGGAAATCACCGATAAACTCATCTTC.